This T cell receptor beta chain was identified in a study of blood T cell repertoires in COVID-19. Study-level information: Acute and convalescent COVID-19 samples came from the United States, Italy and Spain. T cells, B-cell-depleted T cells, or PBMCs supplied cDNA or gDNA.

This CDR3 is built from 17 residues. V dropped 6 bases and J dropped 0; count of bases not matched to a gene: 11. Germline V CDR1 and CDR2: SEHNR, FQNEAQ (reference sequence). Under the authors' procedure: Quantification of nucleated cells was approximated via reference gene primer amplification. Only in-frame clones appear in the TCRdb table, and some are missing; sequencing was by immunoSEQ multiplex PCR. Clone size and V and J calls were adopted from that table, with D and trimming inferred from the DNA. The table lists roughly 86,000 clones, around 82% of them singletons. Sequencing input: peripheral blood. This TCR derives from a man between 60 and 75 years old with acute or convalescent COVID-19. The rearrangement joins TRBV7-9 to TRBJ1-1, with TRBD1 matching 9 bases. CDR3: CASRKWTGTGLNTEAFF. The CDR3 DNA is TGTGCCAGCAGAAAATGGACCGGGACAGGGTTGAACACTGAAGCTTTCTTT.